This entry describes one TCR beta chain. Its antigen is currently unknown. Germline loops: CDR1 WSHSY, CDR2 SAAADI. V lost 8 bases and J 2 bases, leaving 24 bases between the germline ends. The CDR3 loop spans 18 amino acids. The sample belongs to a study of long-term antiretroviral therapy in people with HIV. Study-level findings and limits: Before ART, certain clones expanded, and these dominated the repertoire at all time points.

Survey-level immunoSEQ v3.0 assays were run. TCRdb's table, derived via immunoSEQ multiplex PCR, lists solely in-frame clones and lacks some. The sample yields approximately 39,000 clones, around 85% seen once. This chain links TRBV10-2 with TRBJ2-2; D gene ambiguous. The specimen comprised unsorted PBMCs, sampled 1.5 years after starting antiretroviral therapy. This clonotype was obtained from a man aged 18 to 29 with HIV. DNA of the CDR3: TGCGCCAGCCGAACTCCCGCCATGGACCGGTCAAACACCGGGGAGCTGTTTTTT. Its translation: CASRTPAMDRSNTGELFF.